Listed here are 16 T cell receptor beta chains from one sample, sequenced in a study of cytomegalovirus exposure and HLA in healthy donors. PCR employed 60 Vbeta and 13 Jbeta primers. TCRdb's copy holds only in-frame clones and misses some; the assay was immunoSEQ multiplex PCR. This sample has 200,000 to 300,000 clones, with around 83% found just once. Sequences were obtained from PBMCs. Source of these receptors: a girl aged 2-9 years in good health and CMV-seronegative.

The J gene is TRBJ2-3, the V gene TRBV5-4; 7 positions match TRBD2. The CDR3 runs to 16 residues. Germline CDR1 is SGHNT and CDR2 is YYREEE (reference sequence). The V and J ends lost 4 bases and 6 bases, in that order; junction bases with no gene match: 14. CDR3 sequence (DNA): TGTGCCAGCAGCCTATCGACTAGCCGGGGTTTTGATACGCAGTATTTT. Its translation: CASSLSTSRGFDTQYF.

V usage is TRBV6-9 and J usage is TRBJ2-7, with a possible D match to TRBD1 (5 bases). This CDR3 comprises 16 residues. The V gene lost 0 bases and the J gene lost 4 bases, with 16 bases spanning the gap. CDR1 and CDR2 (germline): MNHGY, SVAAGI. CDR3 sequence reads: CASSYSKGRARYEQYF. The DNA for the CDR3 is TGTGCCAGCAGTTATTCGAAGGGCAGGGCAAGGTACGAGCAGTACTTC.

This chain links TRBV25-1 with TRBJ2-7; D ambiguous. V dropped 4 bases and J dropped 0 bases, with 7 bases sitting between them. CDR3 length equals 13 residues. Germline lookup yields CDR1 MGHDK and CDR2 SYGVNS. The CDR3 DNA follows: TGTGCCAGCAGTGGTGCACACTCCTACGAGCAGTACTTC. This gives the protein CASSGAHSYEQYF.

This clone was counted a few times. V usage is TRBV5-6 and J usage is TRBJ1-4, with 7 positions matching TRBD1. In germline, CDR1 is SGHDT, CDR2 YYEEEE. V dropped 4 bases and J dropped 4; count of bases not matched to a gene: 7. CDR3 length: 15 amino acids. CDR3 in DNA: TGTGCCAGCAGCATTACCGGGACAGTTAATGAAAAACTGTTTTTT. Protein: CASSITGTVNEKLFF.

This clone has just one count. The chain carries TRBV6-5 and TRBJ1-2; D possibly corresponds to TRBD1 (6 bases). The CDR3 sequence is 14 residues long. The germline V gene has CDR1 MNHEY and CDR2 SVGAGI. Between the trimmed V and J ends, which lost 0 bases and 6 bases, there was a span of 11 bases. The CDR3 sequence: CASSYSARQDGYTF. The DNA of the CDR3 is TGTGCCAGCAGTTACTCTGCGAGACAGGATGGCTACACCTTC.

J is TRBJ1-1 and V is TRBV19; unclear D gene. Looked up from germline, CDR1 is LNHDA and CDR2 is SQIVND (reference sequence). There are 15 residues in the CDR3. Trimming removed 2 bases at V and 0 bases at J, with 10 bases between. In DNA, the CDR3 is TGTGCCAGTAGTATACGTGGCCTCCTGAACACTGAAGCTTTCTTT. This translates into CASSIRGLLNTEAFF.

The rearrangement uses TRBV11-3 and TRBJ2-1; 14 bases align to TRBD2. The CDR3 has 18 residues. With 4 bases clipped from V and 4 bases from J, the junction kept 9 bases outside the gene matches. Germline values: CDR1 SGHNT, CDR2 YENEEA. In DNA form, the CDR3 reads TGTGCCAGCAGCTCGAACCGACTAGCGGGGGGGCGGTACAATGAGCAGTTCTTC. Protein: CASSSNRLAGGRYNEQFF.

The CDR3 spells CASGTPGDSQETQYF. In DNA form, the CDR3 reads TGTGCCAGCGGGACCCCGGGGGACTCCCAAGAGACCCAGTACTTC. The chain couples TRBV25-1 to TRBJ2-5; tentative D call: TRBD2 (6 bases). From germline, CDR1 is MGHDK and CDR2 SYGVNS. Trimming took 8 bases from V and 1 from J, leaving 17 bases between them. CDR3 length equals 15 residues.

The gene calls are TRBV5-1 and TRBJ2-1; the D gene is possibly TRBD1 (6 bases). Germline V gives CDR1 SGHRS, CDR2 YFSETQ. This CDR3 contains 15 residues. V shed 2 bases and J shed 4 bases, with 13 bases lying between them. CDR3 region: CASSLEDRPYNEQFF. CDR3 sequence (DNA): TGCGCCAGCAGCTTAGAGGACAGACCTTACAATGAGCAGTTCTTC.

With regard to this clone: The sample holds other DNA sequences that translate to the same CDR3. The V and J genes are TRBV2 and TRBJ1-2, with 7 bases identical to TRBD1. The CDR3 contains 14 residues. Germline-derived CDR1 and CDR2 are SNHLY and FYNNEI. After removal of 6 bases from V and 4 bases from J, the junction contained 8 bases not matched to a gene. For the CDR3, the DNA is TGTGCCAGCAGCCCTGACAGGGCCCTCTATGGCTACACCTTC. Protein sequence: CASSPDRALYGYTF.

The chain employs TRBV11-3 and TRBJ2-7; TRBD1 matches 10 bases. Germline lookup yields CDR1 SGHNT and CDR2 YENEEA. V lost 4 bases and J lost 3; bases outside the gene matches: 9. There are 16 residues in the CDR3. The CDR3 DNA reads as TGTGCCAGCAGCTCTGGAAGGGACAGGGGTTTCTACGAGCAGTACTTC. Translated, it gives CASSSGRDRGFYEQYF. Based on the CDR3 plus reference TRBV11-3 and TRBJ2-7, the full variable domain is EAGVVQSPRYKIIEKKQPVAFWCNPISGHNTLYWYLQNLGQGPELLIRYENEEAVDDSQLPKDRFSAERLKGVDSTLKIQPAELGDSAVYLCASSSGRDRGFYEQYFGPGTRLTVT.

This clone was recorded once. The CDR3 bases are TGCGCCAGCAGCAAGGGGCCAGGGGGAGAGACCCAGTACTTC. This translates into CASSKGPGGETQYF. The gene calls are TRBV4-1 and TRBJ2-5, with TRBD1 matching 7 bases. Germline loops: CDR1 MGHRA, CDR2 YSYEKL. The V and J ends lost 5 bases and 4 bases, in that order; junction bases with no gene match: 7. The CDR3 loop spans 14 amino acids.

The chain joins TRBV20-1 to TRBJ1-1, with unresolved D. CDR3 length: 11 residues. V was pared by 3 bases and J by 4 bases, with 6 bases between. From germline, CDR1 is DFQATT and CDR2 SNEGSKA (reference sequence). CDR3 region: CSARNSTEAFF. CDR3 coding DNA: TGCAGTGCTAGGAACTCCACTGAAGCTTTCTTT.

Only a few counts were recorded for this clone. The CDR3 loop is CASSLATRPYTDTQYF. DNA for the CDR3: TGTGCCAGCAGCTTAGCGACTCGTCCTTACACAGATACGCAGTATTTT. The chain employs TRBV7-2 and TRBJ2-3; D ambiguous. Germline V gene sequence: CDR1 SGHTA, CDR2 FQGNSA. The CDR3 covers 16 residues. Trimming shortened V by 0 bases and J by 2 bases, and 12 bases separated the two germline ends.

This rearrangement joins TRBV6-5 to TRBJ2-5, with no clear D. The CDR3 runs 15 residues. V lost 0 bases, J lost 2 bases, and 10 bases lay in between. The germline V gene has CDR1 MNHEY and CDR2 SVGAGI. The CDR3 is CASSYSMGEQETQYF. As DNA, the CDR3 is TGTGCCAGCAGTTACTCGATGGGCGAACAAGAGACCCAGTACTTC.

This chain connects TRBV7-6 to TRBJ1-5; 8 bases map to TRBD1. CDR3 size: 17 residues. V shed 5 bases, J shed 4 bases, and the junction held 13 bases outside the gene matches. Looked up from germline, CDR1 is SGHVS and CDR2 is FNYEAQ. The CDR3 nucleotides read TGTGCCAGCAGCCCTGGAGTGGGACAGGAGCCTAATCAGCCCCAGCATTTT. This translates into CASSPGVGQEPNQPQHF.